This TCR beta chain was retrieved from a study of CD4+ T cells in melanoma. Study-wide results and limits: Reportedly, melanoma neoantigen-specific CD4+ T cells showed varied differentiation states.

Looked up from germline, CDR1 is LGHNA and CDR2 is YSLEER. This CDR3 has 18 amino acids. With V trimmed by 2 bases and J by 7 bases, 13 bases remained unmatched. Sequencing was performed with immunoSEQ multiplex PCR; in TCRdb, only in-frame clones are kept and a portion is missing. The sample shows around 7,000 clones, 60% to 80% of them seen only once. Judged by abundance, this clone is medium-sized (0.01 to 0.1%). Its cognate antigen is unknown. The sequencing sample was made of cells from a culture (not recorded whether cultured in vitro). The chain links TRBV4-3 to TRBJ2-2; TRBD1 matches 10 bases. The TCR originated in a human donor with melanoma. The CDR3: CASSQHLPGQGTFGELFF. In nucleotides, the CDR3 is TGCGCCAGCAGCCAACATCTACCGGGACAGGGGACCTTCGGGGAGCTGTTTTTT.